The subject of this entry is one TCR beta chain. A read error may be the cause here, since a much bigger clone is one base away. V trimming: 5 bases; J trimming: 2 bases; junction bases outside the gene matches: 10. Per the germline V gene, CDR1 is DFQATT and CDR2 is SNEGSKA (reference sequence). This CDR3 comprises 16 residues. Flow cytometry had shown expanded CD8+CD57+ cells in the patients chosen for sequencing. These data come from a study of CD8+CD57+ T cells in acquired aplastic anemia. TCR beta VDJ and CDR3 profiles were obtained from a genomic DNA template. Using its own MiXCR run on the reads, TCRdb lists one record per CDR3 protein. The sample has under 200,000 distinct CDR3 sequences, less than 50% seen once.

The TCR comes from a human donor with aplastic anemia. The rearrangement links TRBV20-1 to TRBJ2-2; 8 nucleotides line up with TRBD1. The sequenced sample was sorted CD4+, CD8+, or CD8+CD57+ T cells (not recorded which) from PBMCs. As DNA, the CDR3 is TGCAGTGCTGGCGGTCCAGGGGGCTCAAACACCGGGGAGCTGTTTTTT. Its translation is CSAGGPGGSNTGELFF.